Presented here are 9 T cell receptor beta chains from one specimen sequenced in a study of vaccination and CD4 T cells after COVID-19. No antigen has been identified for these receptors. Specified treatment: approximately nine-day PBMC culture with coronavirus spike peptide pools or control peptides (ViraFEST assay). The assay that was used to sequence DNA from cultured CD4+ T cells was the Oncomine TCR Beta short-read assay. Via MiXCR, TCRdb re-called the PCR reads, giving one row per CDR3 protein. Altogether 24,000 or so distinct CDR3 sequences are present, under 65% being singletons, with the ten largest covering 2.5% to 3%. Sequenced sample: CD4+ T cells from blood, cultured in vitro. Source of these receptors: a human donor who had recovered from COVID-19.

The rearrangement joins TRBV4-2 to TRBJ2-2, with TRBD2 identical over 7 bases. The CDR3 is 17 amino acids. The J segment lost 1 base and the V segment lost 1 base, leaving 6 bases of the junction unmatched. Germline CDR1 LGHNA, CDR2 YNFKEQ. CDR3 in DNA: TGTGCCAGCAGCCAAGGGTTGAAGCGGGAGAACACCGGGGAGCTGTTTTTT. Translated, it gives CASSQGLKRENTGELFF.

The chain employs TRBV11-3 and TRBJ2-1, with 8 bases identical to TRBD2. Germline V gene data show CDR1 as SGHNT and CDR2 as YENEEA. V was pared by 3 bases and J by 4 bases, with 8 bases of the junction left unmatched. The CDR3 is 16 residues long. The CDR3 is CASSLEPGLGYNEQFF. The CDR3 DNA follows: TGTGCCAGCAGCTTGGAACCGGGACTAGGGTACAATGAGCAGTTCTTC.

V gene TRBV5-1 combines with J gene TRBJ1-2; D is uncertain. V was trimmed by 5 bases and J by 4 bases, leaving 12 bases between them. CDR3 length: 13 residues. Germline values: CDR1 SGHRS, CDR2 YFSETQ. For the CDR3, the DNA is TGCGCCAGCAGGGAGGGCGCAGCCTATGGCTACACCTTC. As protein: CASREGAAYGYTF.

The V call is TRBV3-1, the J call TRBJ2-7; 8 bases fit TRBD1. J was trimmed by 3 bases and V by 4 bases; bases with no gene match: 5. CDR1 and CDR2 from the germline V gene are LGHDT and YNNKEL (reference sequence). The CDR3 sequence is 14 residues long. CDR3 loop: CASSPDRGRYEQYF. CDR3 in DNA: TGTGCCAGCAGCCCCGACAGGGGCCGCTACGAGCAGTACTTC.

The sample holds a few counts of this clonotype. The V gene is TRBV7-2, the J gene TRBJ1-5; D is undetermined. Trimming stripped 1 base from V and 3 bases from J, with 10 bases between. Germline V CDR1 and CDR2: SGHTA, FQGNSA. The CDR3 runs 15 residues. CDR3 nucleotide sequence: TGTGCCAGCAGCTTAGTAGCGAACAACAATCAGCCCCAGCATTTT. As protein: CASSLVANNNQPQHF. The variable domain in full, completed from reference TRBV7-2 and TRBJ1-5, reads GAGVSQSPSNKVTEKGKDVELRCDPISGHTALYWYRQSLGQGLEFLIYFQGNSAPDKSGLPSDRFSAERTGGSVSTLTIQRTQQEDSAVYLCASSLVANNNQPQHFGDGTRLSIL.

The chain uses TRBV28 and TRBJ2-6; D is perhaps TRBD2 (5 bases). The CDR3 is 17 residues long. The V gene's germline CDR1 is MDHEN and CDR2 SYDVKM. Deletions cut 6 bases from V and 4 bases from J, with 19 bases between. The CDR3 loop is CASRPGFLGYGANVLTF. CDR3 in DNA: TGTGCCAGCAGACCGGGGTTCCTTGGGTACGGGGCCAACGTCCTGACTTTC. The full variable domain, its missing parts supplied by reference TRBV28 and TRBJ2-6, is DVKVTQSSRYLVKRTGEKVFLECVQDMDHENMFWYRQDPGLGLRLIYFSYDVKMKEKGDIPEGYSVSREKKERFSLILESASTNQTSMYLCASRPGFLGYGANVLTFGAGSRLTVL.

In this sample, this clonotype turned up once. The genes are TRBV6-2 or TRBV6-3 and TRBJ1-2, with 8 positions matching TRBD1. This CDR3 has 16 amino acids. Germline loops: CDR1 MNHEY, CDR2 SVGEGT. Unmatched junction bases numbered 13, after V lost 6 bases and J lost 4 bases. The CDR3 bases are TGTGCCAGCAGAGAAGGACAGGGTGCAACTCTCTATGGCTACACCTTC. Translation: CASREGQGATLYGYTF.

The V and J genes are TRBV20-1 and TRBJ2-7, with TRBD2 matching 9 bases. The V gene's germline CDR1 is DFQATT and CDR2 SNEGSKA (reference sequence). The CDR3 runs to 15 residues. V lost 6 bases and J lost 6; bases outside the gene matches: 15. CDR3 nucleotides: TGCAGTGCCCAGGCCGTTACCGGGACTAGCTCCGAGCAGTACTTC. Its protein is CSAQAVTGTSSEQYF.

This clonotype occurred a few times. V usage is TRBV7-9 and J usage is TRBJ2-7; weak D call: TRBD2 (7 bases). Trimming left V 5 bases short and J 2 bases short, with 16 bases between. Germline CDR1 is SEHNR and CDR2 is FQNEAQ (reference sequence). This CDR3 is 15 amino acids long. CDR3 region: CASSRAGASTYEQYF. The DNA for the CDR3 is TGTGCCAGCAGCCGCGCGGGGGCATCTACCTACGAGCAGTACTTC.